Presented here are 14 T cell receptor beta chains from one specimen sequenced in a study of shared clonotypes between healthy human individuals. Assay used: immunoSEQ multiplex PCR; TCRdb lists only in-frame clones, some missing. The data contain about 470,000 clones, roughly 83% of them singletons. The sequenced sample was PBMCs. The source is a woman aged 40 to 50 in good health. Some clones in this sample may be carry-over from other donors' samples.

The rearrangement uses TRBV21-1 and TRBJ1-5; TRBD1 reflects the table's D call only, with no check against the DNA. TRBV21-1 is assigned pseudogene status. This CDR3 is built from 14 residues. The CDR3 reads CASSPDRKGQPQHF. The CDR3 DNA is TGTGCCAGCAGCCCCGACAGAAAGGGTCAGCCCCAGCATTTT.

The J gene is TRBJ2-6, the V gene TRBV6-6, with D uncertain. The CDR3 runs to 13 residues. Looked up from germline, CDR1 is MNHNY and CDR2 is SVGAGI (reference sequence). The V gene lost 7 bases and the J gene lost 4 bases, with 8 bases spanning the gap. For the CDR3, the DNA is TGTGCCAGCACCATAGCAGGGGCCAACGTCCTGACTTTC. It yields the protein CASTIAGANVLTF.

The rearrangement links TRBV5-1 to TRBJ2-5; TRBD2 agrees at 8 bases. Germline V gene lookup returns CDR1 SGHRS and CDR2 YFSETQ. V lost 0 bases, J lost 2 bases, and 9 bases stayed unmatched. This CDR3 comprises 17 residues. The CDR3 protein is CASSLAGVAGKQETQYF. Here the CDR3 DNA reads TGCGCCAGCAGCTTGGCCGGGGTAGCGGGAAAACAAGAGACCCAGTACTTC. The entire variable domain, with the rest obtained from reference TRBV5-1 and TRBJ2-5, is as follows: KAGVTQTPRYLIKTRGQQVTLSCSPISGHRSVSWYQQTPGQGLQFLFEYFSETQRNKGNFPGRFSGRQFSNSRSEMNVSTLELGDSALYLCASSLAGVAGKQETQYFGPGTRLLVL.

The chain employs TRBV5-5 and TRBJ1-5, with D hard to call. V gave up 1 base and J gave up 2 bases, with 7 bases separating them. This CDR3 has 14 residues. Germline values: CDR1 SGHKS, CDR2 YYEKEE (reference sequence). In DNA, the CDR3 is TGTGCCAGCAGCTTGTCGTTACGCAATCAGCCCCAGCATTTT. Residues: CASSLSLRNQPQHF.

The J gene is TRBJ1-1, the V gene TRBV13; 9 bases agree with TRBD1. V shed 5 bases and J 3 bases; nucleotides not matched to a gene: 10. Germline CDR1 and CDR2: PRHDT and FYEKMQ (reference sequence). The CDR3 runs to 16 residues. The chain's CDR3 is CASSRDRAQRDTEAFF. In DNA form, the CDR3 reads TGTGCCAGCAGCCGGGACAGGGCGCAAAGGGACACTGAAGCTTTCTTT.

This clone has a handful of counts. The genes are TRBV7-2 and TRBJ2-3, with unresolved D. Between the trimmed V and J ends, which lost 5 bases and 0 bases, there was a span of 9 bases. Per germline, CDR1 SGHTA and CDR2 FQGNSA. This CDR3 is built from 14 residues. As DNA, the CDR3 is TGTGCCAGCAGCCCCTTGACTAGCACAGATACGCAGTATTTT. Amino acid sequence: CASSPLTSTDTQYF. Full variable domain (outside the CDR3, taken from reference TRBV7-2 and TRBJ2-3): GAGVSQSPSNKVTEKGKDVELRCDPISGHTALYWYRQSLGQGLEFLIYFQGNSAPDKSGLPSDRFSAERTGGSVSTLTIQRTQQEDSAVYLCASSPLTSTDTQYFGPGTRLTVL.

V usage is TRBV27 and J usage is TRBJ2-3, with 14 bases identical to TRBD2. The V segment lost 5 bases and the J segment 4 bases; nucleotides outside the gene matches: 8. Germline CDR1 MNHEY, CDR2 SMNVEV (reference sequence). CDR3 length: 17 amino acids. The CDR3 DNA sequence: TGTGCCAGCAGTCGGGGACTAGCGGGAGTAGGAGCAGATACGCAGTATTTT. Encoded protein: CASSRGLAGVGADTQYF.

The J gene is TRBJ2-3, the V gene TRBV28; no definite D call. Germline CDR1 MDHEN, CDR2 SYDVKM. Trimming cost V 5 bases and J 5 bases, with 14 bases left between them. The CDR3 is 14 amino acids. CDR3 coding DNA: TGTGCCAGCAGTCCCCCCGGAGAGCGAGATACGCAGTATTTT. Translating gives CASSPPGERDTQYF.

This sequence joins TRBV30 and TRBJ2-3, with TRBD2 matching 10 bases. Germline CDR1 and CDR2: GTSNPN and SVGIG (reference sequence). This CDR3 is built from 20 residues. Unmatched junction bases numbered 23, after V lost 3 bases and J lost 5 bases. The CDR3 DNA follows: TGTGCCTGGAGAATAGCCCAGTCCCAGCGGGAGGGCGTTGTGGGAGATACGCAGTATTTT. Protein product: CAWRIAQSQREGVVGDTQYF.

The rearrangement uses TRBV5-1 and TRBJ2-7, with a weak D call TRBD1 (6 bases). The CDR3 sequence is 13 residues long. Trimming shortened V by 0 bases and J by 11 bases, and 15 bases separated the two germline ends. Germline loops: CDR1 SGHRS, CDR2 YFSETQ. CDR3 sequence: CASSLVGSDRKYF. The CDR3 coding sequence is TGCGCCAGCAGCTTGGTCGGATCGGACAGAAAGTACTTC.

The chain links TRBV4-2 to TRBJ2-4, with D tentatively TRBD2 (7 bases). The V end lost 4 bases, the J end lost 0 bases, and 19 bases lay between the germline ends. From germline, CDR1 is LGHNA and CDR2 YNFKEQ. The CDR3 runs to 18 residues. Here the CDR3 reads CASSPKGGTTLAKNIQYF. Here the CDR3 DNA reads TGTGCCAGCAGCCCCAAGGGGGGGACTACCCTAGCCAAAAACATTCAGTACTTC.

The rearrangement uses TRBV27 and TRBJ2-6, with D uncertain. Germline V gene sequence: CDR1 MNHEY, CDR2 SMNVEV (reference sequence). This CDR3 has 15 amino acids. Trimming stripped 3 bases from V and 1 base from J, with 7 bases between. For the CDR3, the DNA is TGTGCCAGCAGTTTTCGGGTTTCTGGGGCCAACGTCCTGACTTTC. It encodes CASSFRVSGANVLTF. The variable domain in full, with the rest retrieved from reference TRBV27 and TRBJ2-6, is EAQVTQNPRYLITVTGKKLTVTCSQNMNHEYMSWYRQDPGLGLRQIYYSMNVEVTDKGDVPEGYKVSRKEKRNFPLILESPSPNQTSLYFCASSFRVSGANVLTFGAGSRLTVL.

This clone was detected a few times. The gene calls are TRBV7-9 and TRBJ2-5; D possibly uses TRBD1 or TRBD2 (6 bases each). V was trimmed by 0 bases and J by 4 bases, leaving 9 bases between them. The length of the CDR3 is 14 residues. Germline assignment: CDR1 SEHNR and CDR2 FQNEAQ (reference sequence). The CDR3 spells CASSLAEGGETQYF. The CDR3 region has the DNA TGTGCCAGCAGCTTAGCGGAGGGGGGAGAGACCCAGTACTTC. Based on the CDR3 plus reference TRBV7-9 and TRBJ2-5, the full variable domain is DTGVSQNPRHKITKRGQNVTFRCDPISEHNRLYWYRQTLGQGPEFLTYFQNEAQLEKSRLLSDRFSAERPKGSFSTLEIQRTEQGDSAMYLCASSLAEGGETQYFGPGTRLLVL.

The rearrangement joins TRBV5-5 to TRBJ2-5, with TRBD1 matching 9 bases. The CDR3 is 16 residues long. Trimming removed 0 bases from V and 5 bases from J; junction bases left unmatched: 8. The germline gives CDR1 SGHKS, CDR2 YYEKEE (reference sequence). The CDR3, as DNA: TGTGCCAGCAGCTTGGGAGCGGGGACAGGGCGGGAGACCCAGTACTTC. It codes for CASSLGAGTGRETQYF.